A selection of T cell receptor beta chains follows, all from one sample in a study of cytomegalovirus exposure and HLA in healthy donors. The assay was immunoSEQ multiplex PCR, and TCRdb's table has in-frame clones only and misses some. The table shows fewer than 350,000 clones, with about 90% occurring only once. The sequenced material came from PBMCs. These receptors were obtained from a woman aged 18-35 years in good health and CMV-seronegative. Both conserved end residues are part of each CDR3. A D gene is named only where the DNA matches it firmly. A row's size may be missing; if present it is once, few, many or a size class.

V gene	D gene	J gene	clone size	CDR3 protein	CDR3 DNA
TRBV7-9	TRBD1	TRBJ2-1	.	CASSLTRGPSNEQFF	TGTGCCAGCAGCTTAACAAGGGGGCCCTCCAATGAGCAGTTCTTC
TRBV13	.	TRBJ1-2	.	CASSLVSGLNYGYTF	TGTGCCAGCAGCTTAGTGTCAGGCCTTAACTATGGCTACACCTTC
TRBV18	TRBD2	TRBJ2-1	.	CASSPEGLVAHEQFF	TGTGCCAGCTCCCCAGAGGGACTAGTGGCTCATGAGCAGTTCTTC
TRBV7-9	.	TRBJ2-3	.	CASSSSTGFTDTQYF	TGTGCCAGCAGCTCGAGTACCGGGTTCACAGATACGCAGTATTTT
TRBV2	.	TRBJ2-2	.	CASRGTFTGELFF	TGTGCCAGCAGGGGGACATTCACCGGGGAGCTGTTTTTT
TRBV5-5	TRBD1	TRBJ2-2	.	CASSSWQGAVGELFF	TGTGCCAGCAGCTCCTGGCAGGGGGCGGTCGGGGAGCTGTTTTTT
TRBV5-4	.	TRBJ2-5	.	CASSLTSTVETQYF	TGTGCCAGCAGCTTGACTAGTACCGTAGAGACCCAGTACTTC
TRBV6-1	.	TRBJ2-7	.	CASSLDGAYEQYF	TGTGCCAGCAGCTTAGACGGAGCCTACGAGCAGTACTTC
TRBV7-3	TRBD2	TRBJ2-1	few	CASSWSGGANNEQFF	TGTGCCAGCAGTTGGAGCGGGGGGGCCAACAATGAGCAGTTCTTC
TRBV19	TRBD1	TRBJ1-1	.	CASSIGQGYTEAFF	TGTGCCAGTAGTATCGGACAGGGCTACACTGAAGCTTTCTTT
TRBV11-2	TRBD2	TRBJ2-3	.	CASSLGGGGTDTQYF	TGTGCCAGCAGCTTAGGCGGGGGAGGGACAGATACGCAGTATTTT